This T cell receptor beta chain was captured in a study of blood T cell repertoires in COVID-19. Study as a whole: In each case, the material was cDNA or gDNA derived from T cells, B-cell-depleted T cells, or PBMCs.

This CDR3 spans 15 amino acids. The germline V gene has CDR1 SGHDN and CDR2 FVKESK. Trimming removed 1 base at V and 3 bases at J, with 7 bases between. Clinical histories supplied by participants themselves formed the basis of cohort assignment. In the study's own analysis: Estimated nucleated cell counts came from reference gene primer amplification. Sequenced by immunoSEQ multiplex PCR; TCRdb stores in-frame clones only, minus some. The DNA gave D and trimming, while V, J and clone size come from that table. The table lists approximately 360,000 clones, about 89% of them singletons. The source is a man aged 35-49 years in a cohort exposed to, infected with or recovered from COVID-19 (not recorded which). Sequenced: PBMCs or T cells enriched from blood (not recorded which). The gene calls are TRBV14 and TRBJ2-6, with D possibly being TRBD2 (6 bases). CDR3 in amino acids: CASSQGGVGANVLTF. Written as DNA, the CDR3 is TGTGCCAGCAGCCAAGGGGGGGTTGGGGCCAACGTCCTGACTTTC. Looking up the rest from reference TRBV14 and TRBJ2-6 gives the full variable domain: EAGVTQFPSHSVIEKGQTVTLRCDPISGHDNLYWYRRVMGKEIKFLLHFVKESKQDESGMPNNRFLAERTGGTYSTLKVQPAELEDSGVYFCASSQGGVGANVLTFGAGSRLTVL.